The 17 T cell receptor beta chains listed next were all sequenced from one sample in a study of blood T cell repertoires in COVID-19 (dated by TCRdb to 2018 to 2021). Library preparation employed the immunoSEQ multiplex PCR assay. TCRdb carries this immuneACCESS record with in-frame sequences only. Its versions omit some clonotypes, under half of them owing to an unresolved V gene in the studies checked, with the rest unexplained. This sample holds about 200,000 clones; roughly 86% were observed only once. Of the sample, 1.5% to 2% is held by the ten largest clones. Sequenced material: peripheral blood. Source of these receptors: a man aged 18 to 35 with active or convalescent COVID-19.

The gene calls are TRBV11-2 and TRBJ2-1, with 9 bases identical to TRBD2. Germline loops: CDR1 SGHAT, CDR2 FQNNGV. Unmatched junction bases numbered 3, after V lost 1 base and J lost 5 bases. The CDR3 spans 15 residues. CDR3 loop: CASSLGTSVHNEQFF. The CDR3 coding sequence is TGTGCCAGCAGCTTAGGGACTAGCGTCCACAATGAGCAGTTCTTC.

This rearrangement joins TRBV9 to TRBJ2-1; D not certain. Trimming removed 3 bases from V and 5 bases from J, with 12 bases in between. This CDR3 region has 14 residues. Germline lookup yields CDR1 SGDLS and CDR2 YYNGEE. The CDR3 loop is CASSAPPGDNEQFF. The DNA of the CDR3 is TGTGCCAGCAGCGCCCCGCCCGGAGACAATGAGCAGTTCTTC.

V is TRBV20-1 and J is TRBJ1-5, with D perhaps matching TRBD1 (5 bases). The CDR3 covers 13 residues. V was shortened by 3 bases and J by 3 bases, with 9 bases between the two germline ends. From germline, CDR1 is DFQATT and CDR2 SNEGSKA (reference sequence). This chain's CDR3 is CSASSTDNQPQHF. The CDR3 bases are TGCAGTGCTAGTTCGACAGACAATCAGCCCCAGCATTTT.

V gene TRBV6-5 combines with J gene TRBJ1-1; D is perhaps TRBD1 (5 bases). This CDR3 contains 14 residues. V dropped 7 bases and J dropped 2 bases, with 14 bases sitting between them. Germline V lookup: CDR1 MNHEY, CDR2 SVGAGI. CDR3 region: CASTRGGENTEAFF. The CDR3 DNA reads as TGTGCCAGCACGCGGGGAGGGGAAAACACTGAAGCTTTCTTT.

V gene TRBV30 combines with J gene TRBJ2-2; 12 bases agree with TRBD2. The CDR3 extends over 20 amino acids. CDR1 and CDR2 from the germline V gene are GTSNPN and SVGIG (reference sequence). Germline trimming cut 4 bases from V and 0 bases from J; bases unmatched to any gene: 15. CDR3 protein: CAWIPKTRTSGDANTGELFF. The CDR3 coding sequence is TGTGCCTGGATACCCAAAACCAGGACTAGCGGGGACGCGAACACCGGGGAGCTGTTTTTT.

J is TRBJ1-3 and V is TRBV15; 7 nucleotides align to TRBD1. The CDR3 is 14 amino acids. Germline V gene sequence: CDR1 LNHNV, CDR2 YYDKDF (reference sequence). V trimming: 6 bases; J trimming: 4 bases; junction bases outside the gene matches: 6. In DNA form, the CDR3 reads TGTGCCACCAGTGTAGGGGGCTCGGGAAACACCATATATTTT. It yields the protein CATSVGGSGNTIYF. The variable domain in full, completed from reference TRBV15 and TRBJ1-3, reads DAMVIQNPRYQVTQFGKPVTLSCSQTLNHNVMYWYQQKSSQAPKLLFHYYDKDFNNEADTPDNFQSRRPNTSFCFLDIRSPGLGDTAMYLCATSVGGSGNTIYFGEGSWLTVV.

The V and J genes are TRBV5-4 and TRBJ2-3, with TRBD2 identical over 8 bases. This CDR3 is 16 amino acids long. Trimming took 6 bases from V and 3 from J; bases not matched to a gene: 12. In germline, CDR1 is SGHNT, CDR2 YYREEE (reference sequence). The CDR3 DNA sequence: TGTGCCAGCAACAAACTCGCGGGGGGTCGTACAGATACGCAGTATTTT. This codes for CASNKLAGGRTDTQYF.

The rearrangement links TRBV19 to TRBJ1-5, with D maybe TRBD1 (6 bases). The germline V gene has CDR1 LNHDA and CDR2 SQIVND (reference sequence). Trimming took off 7 bases at V and 4 bases at J, with 20 bases between the two ends. CDR3 length: 16 amino acids. Here the CDR3 reads CASISQGDPRNQPQHF. The DNA for the CDR3 is TGTGCCAGTATCTCACAGGGTGACCCACGGAATCAGCCCCAGCATTTT.

DNA of the CDR3: TGTGCCTGGAGTTCAAACAGGGACAATGAGCAGTTCTTC. Translation gives CAWSSNRDNEQFF. The rearrangement uses TRBV30 and TRBJ2-1; D is possibly TRBD1 (6 bases). The germline gives CDR1 GTSNPN, CDR2 SVGIG (reference sequence). This CDR3 is built from 13 residues. Trimming pared 2 bases from V and 5 bases from J, leaving 10 bases between.

The CDR3 DNA is TGTGCCACCAGTGACCCAACAGGGCTTGGGGAGCAGTACTTC. This encodes CATSDPTGLGEQYF. The chain has TRBV24-1 and TRBJ2-7; the D gene is possibly TRBD1 (6 bases). Germline CDR1 reads KGHDR; CDR2 reads SFDVKD. V shed 4 bases and J shed 7 bases, with 16 bases lying between them. This CDR3 has 14 residues.

V is TRBV12-3 or TRBV12-4 and J is TRBJ1-5, with D unresolved. Between the trimmed V and J ends, which lost 7 bases and 2 bases, there was a span of 9 bases. The CDR3 is 13 amino acids. CDR3: CASTREGNQPQHF. The DNA of the CDR3 is TGTGCCAGCACCCGGGAGGGCAATCAGCCCCAGCATTTT.

This clone appeared a single time. The chain joins TRBV14 to TRBJ1-1, with no clear D. The CDR3 length is 15 residues. V shed 0 bases and J shed 1 base, with 9 bases lying between them. The germline gives CDR1 SGHDN, CDR2 FVKESK. CDR3 in amino acids: CASSQDLGGNTEAFF. In DNA form, the CDR3 reads TGTGCCAGCAGCCAAGATCTCGGAGGGAACACTGAAGCTTTCTTT.

This clone appeared a few times. The chain carries TRBV5-4 and TRBJ2-1; TRBD2 is a possible D gene (6 bases). V was pared by 0 bases and J by 5 bases, with 15 bases between. Germline V CDR1 and CDR2: SGHNT, YYREEE (reference sequence). This CDR3 region has 16 residues. The CDR3 DNA reads as TGTGCCAGCAGCTTGGGGCTGGGTAGGACTAACAATGAGCAGTTCTTC. Translation: CASSLGLGRTNNEQFF.

CDR3 coding DNA: TGTGCCAGCAGCGACAGGGCTCGAAATCAGCCCCAGCATTTT. This sequence encodes CASSDRARNQPQHF. The V call is TRBV2, the J call TRBJ1-5; TRBD1 matches at 7 bases. Trimming took 6 bases from V and 4 from J; bases not matched to a gene: 6. In germline, CDR1 is SNHLY, CDR2 FYNNEI. CDR3 length equals 14 residues.

This chain uses TRBV7-2 with TRBJ1-2; 7 nucleotides align to TRBD1. Germline V CDR1 and CDR2: SGHTA, FQGNSA. J lost 7 bases, V lost 2 bases, and 7 bases had no gene match. This CDR3 is 14 amino acids long. In nucleotides, the CDR3 is TGTGCCAGCAGCTTAACAGGGGTTCTTCCTGGCTACACCTTC. It encodes CASSLTGVLPGYTF.

The CDR3 loop reads CASSFGTGQGTDTQYF. CDR3 DNA sequence: TGTGCCAGCAGCTTCGGTACGGGACAGGGGACAGATACGCAGTATTTT. The chain carries TRBV7-9 and TRBJ2-3, with 10 bases identical to TRBD1. Germline CDR1 SEHNR, CDR2 FQNEAQ (reference sequence). This CDR3 has 16 residues. With V trimmed by 3 bases and J by 3 bases, 6 bases remained unmatched. The full variable domain, in which reference TRBV7-9 and TRBJ2-3 provide the parts outside the CDR3, is DTGVSQNPRHKITKRGQNVTFRCDPISEHNRLYWYRQTLGQGPEFLTYFQNEAQLEKSRLLSDRFSAERPKGSFSTLEIQRTEQGDSAMYLCASSFGTGQGTDTQYFGPGTRLTVL.

The V and J genes are TRBV10-3 and TRBJ2-1; 14 nucleotides align to TRBD2. The CDR3 spans 16 residues. CDR1 and CDR2 from the germline V gene are ENHRY and SYGVKD. J was trimmed by 8 bases and V by 5 bases; bases with no gene match: 8. The CDR3 reads CAISMTGTSGRDEQFF. CDR3 in DNA: TGTGCCATCAGTATGACCGGGACTAGCGGGAGAGATGAGCAGTTCTTC.